These 24 T cell receptor beta chains were all obtained from the same sample, sequenced in a study of cytomegalovirus exposure and HLA in healthy donors. Primers included in the PCR were 60 Vbeta and 13 Jbeta primers. Measured with immunoSEQ multiplex PCR; TCRdb has only the in-frame clones, and not every one. The repertoire includes about 130,000 clones, around 80% of them detected once, and about 1.9% sits in the top ten. Sequences were obtained from PBMCs. The source of these receptors is a man aged 45-60 years in good health and CMV-seronegative.

This clone has just a few counts. The chain carries TRBV19 and TRBJ1-1; D is uncertain. The CDR3 contains 13 residues. Germline V gene lookup returns CDR1 LNHDA and CDR2 SQIVND (reference sequence). Trimming stripped 3 bases from V and 1 base from J, with 6 bases between. As DNA, the CDR3 is TGTGCCAGTAGTATCCGACAGAACACTGAAGCTTTCTTT. It is translated as CASSIRQNTEAFF. The variable domain in full, with the rest retrieved from reference TRBV19 and TRBJ1-1, is DGGITQSPKYLFRKEGQNVTLSCEQNLNHDAMYWYRQDPGQGLRLIYYSQIVNDFQKGDIAEGYSVSREKKESFPLTVTSAQKNPTAFYLCASSIRQNTEAFFGQGTRLTVV.

The chain links TRBV5-1 to TRBJ1-2; 7 nucleotides line up with TRBD1. CDR1 is SGHRS, CDR2 YFSETQ, per germline. After removal of 4 bases from V and 6 bases from J, the junction contained 9 bases not matched to a gene. The CDR3 contains 14 residues. CDR3 bases: TGCGCCAGCAGCACAGGACAGGAGGGGAATGGCTACACCTTC. Encoded protein: CASSTGQEGNGYTF.

The chain couples TRBV7-2 to TRBJ1-1; the D is unclear. The CDR3 consists of 13 residues. Germline lookup yields CDR1 SGHTA and CDR2 FQGNSA. Between the trimmed V and J ends, which lost 2 bases and 4 bases, there was a span of 8 bases. CDR3 sequence reads: CASSLWASTEAFF. The CDR3 DNA reads TGTGCCAGCAGCTTATGGGCCAGCACTGAAGCTTTCTTT. The full variable domain, completed using reference TRBV7-2 and TRBJ1-1, is GAGVSQSPSNKVTEKGKDVELRCDPISGHTALYWYRQSLGQGLEFLIYFQGNSAPDKSGLPSDRFSAERTGGSVSTLTIQRTQQEDSAVYLCASSLWASTEAFFGQGTRLTVV.

CDR3 loop: CASSDTGGWEKLFF. For the CDR3, the DNA is TGTGCCAGCAGCGATACAGGGGGCTGGGAAAAACTGTTTTTT. This chain links TRBV6-5 with TRBJ1-4, with 9 bases lining up with TRBD1. CDR1 MNHEY and CDR2 SVGAGI come from the germline V gene. The CDR3 is made up of 14 amino acids. Trimming removed 6 bases from V and 8 bases from J; junction bases left unmatched: 7.

This clone showed up just once. The V and J genes are TRBV2 and TRBJ1-4; 7 nucleotides agree with TRBD1. V was clipped by 6 bases and J by 7 bases; unmatched bases: 14. This CDR3 spans 16 amino acids. The germline V gene has CDR1 SNHLY and CDR2 FYNNEI. CDR3 coding DNA: TGTGCCAGCAGGACAGGGTTTGGTGGGGGTGGTGAAAAACTGTTTTTT. This encodes CASRTGFGGGGEKLFF.

The chain is built from TRBV19 and TRBJ2-7; 8 nucleotides agree with TRBD2. CDR1 LNHDA and CDR2 SQIVND come from the germline V gene (reference sequence). This CDR3 comprises 15 residues. V lost 6 bases, J lost 3 bases, and 10 bases stayed unmatched. This chain's CDR3 is CASSHPSGGVYEQYF. CDR3 bases: TGTGCCAGTAGCCATCCCAGCGGGGGAGTCTACGAGCAGTACTTC. Drawing the rest from reference TRBV19 and TRBJ2-7, the complete variable domain is DGGITQSPKYLFRKEGQNVTLSCEQNLNHDAMYWYRQDPGQGLRLIYYSQIVNDFQKGDIAEGYSVSREKKESFPLTVTSAQKNPTAFYLCASSHPSGGVYEQYFGPGTRLTVT.

The CDR3 sequence: CASSNFRYGYTF. The CDR3 bases are TGTGCCAGCAGTAACTTTCGCTATGGCTACACCTTC. The chain joins TRBV28 to TRBJ1-2; D is uncertain. This CDR3 region has 12 residues. Per the germline V gene, CDR1 is MDHEN and CDR2 is SYDVKM. Deletions cut 5 bases from V and 4 bases from J, with 8 bases between.

The gene calls are TRBV19 and TRBJ1-2, with TRBD1 as a possible D gene (5 bases). CDR3 size: 14 residues. Germline V gene data show CDR1 as LNHDA and CDR2 as SQIVND (reference sequence). The V end lost 9 bases, the J end lost 0 bases, and 14 bases lay between the germline ends. As DNA, the CDR3 is TGTGCCAGCCTCCCCAGGGACTCTAACTATGGCTACACCTTC. This sequence encodes CASLPRDSNYGYTF.

The rearrangement joins TRBV6-6 to TRBJ2-3; 9 nucleotides agree with TRBD1. CDR1 and CDR2 (germline): MNHNY, SVGAGI (reference sequence). Trimming cost V 5 bases and J 7 bases; bases outside gene matches: 7. CDR3 length: 14 amino acids. The CDR3 DNA follows: TGTGCCAGCAGTCCTCGGACAGGGGACAATACGCAGTATTTT. This gives the protein CASSPRTGDNTQYF.

In its sample, this clone was seen a few times. The V gene is TRBV11-2, the J gene TRBJ1-1, with a tentative D call TRBD1 (6 bases). Germline CDR1 SGHAT, CDR2 FQNNGV. The CDR3 length is 15 residues. Trimming pared 1 base from V and 1 base from J, leaving 10 bases between. For the CDR3, the DNA is TGTGCCAGCAGCTTAGGGACAGCACCGAACACTGAAGCTTTCTTT. Translated, it gives CASSLGTAPNTEAFF.

The V and J genes are TRBV27 and TRBJ2-2; 10 bases are shared with TRBD2. There are 15 residues in the CDR3. CDR1 is MNHEY, CDR2 SMNVEV, per germline (reference sequence). Trimming cost V 6 bases and J 7 bases; bases outside gene matches: 8. In DNA, the CDR3 is TGTGCCAGCAGATCAAGCGGGGGGGCCTTCGGGGAGCTGTTTTTT. This sequence encodes CASRSSGGAFGELFF.

This sequence joins TRBV9 and TRBJ1-1; D call uncertain. Trimming cost V 4 bases and J 4 bases, with 11 bases left between them. Germline CDR1 reads SGDLS; CDR2 reads YYNGEE. CDR3 length: 13 amino acids. The CDR3 spells CASSITAFTEAFF. The CDR3 DNA sequence: TGTGCCAGCAGCATAACAGCTTTCACTGAAGCTTTCTTT.

J is TRBJ1-6 and V is TRBV4-1, with TRBD1 matching 7 bases. CDR1 is MGHRA and CDR2 is YSYEKL in the germline V gene. Trimming removed 3 bases from V and 3 bases from J; junction bases left unmatched: 11. The CDR3 runs 18 residues. The CDR3 region has the DNA TGCGCCAGCAGCCAGCAGGGGACGGGACAGAACTATAATTCACCCCTCCACTTT. Its translation is CASSQQGTGQNYNSPLHF.

Note on this clone: Other DNA sequences within the sample encode an identical CDR3. The V and J genes are TRBV2 and TRBJ1-5; 9 nucleotides align to TRBD1. The germline V gene has CDR1 SNHLY and CDR2 FYNNEI. V lost 3 bases and J lost 2; bases outside the gene matches: 2. The CDR3 totals 15 residues. CDR3 nucleotides: TGTGCCAGCAGTGAGGACAGGGGAGGCAATCAGCCCCAGCATTTT. This codes for CASSEDRGGNQPQHF.

The gene calls are TRBV5-1 and TRBJ2-6; 12 positions match TRBD2. J was trimmed by 4 bases and V by 6 bases; bases with no gene match: 11. Germline V lookup: CDR1 SGHRS, CDR2 YFSETQ. This CDR3 is 18 amino acids long. DNA for the CDR3: TGCGCCAGCACCTACGGGACTAGCGGGTCGACCGGGGCCAACGTCCTGACTTTC. Its translation is CASTYGTSGSTGANVLTF.

The CDR3 nucleotides are TGTGCCACCAGCAGACTACGGGTTTATTCGGCTAATGAAAAACTGTTTTTT. Amino acids: CATSRLRVYSANEKLFF. The chain is built from TRBV15 and TRBJ1-4; no definite D call. Germline CDR1 reads LNHNV; CDR2 reads YYDKDF (reference sequence). CDR3 length equals 17 residues. V was cut by 2 bases and J by 3 bases, with 16 bases left in between.

The chain couples TRBV7-9 to TRBJ1-2, with 10 bases matching TRBD1. Germline trimming cut 5 bases from V and 0 bases from J; bases unmatched to any gene: 3. Germline loops: CDR1 SEHNR, CDR2 FQNEAQ (reference sequence). The CDR3 is made up of 15 amino acids. For the CDR3, the DNA is TGTGCCAGCAGCACCGGACAGGGGGCTAACTATGGCTACACCTTC. Translated: CASSTGQGANYGYTF. Using reference TRBV7-9 and TRBJ1-2 for the parts outside the CDR3, the full variable domain is DTGVSQNPRHKITKRGQNVTFRCDPISEHNRLYWYRQTLGQGPEFLTYFQNEAQLEKSRLLSDRFSAERPKGSFSTLEIQRTEQGDSAMYLCASSTGQGANYGYTFGSGTRLTVV.

The sample holds one count of this clone. The J gene is TRBJ1-1, the V gene TRBV2; 8 nucleotides line up with TRBD1. The germline gives CDR1 SNHLY, CDR2 FYNNEI. V lost 7 bases and J lost 2; bases outside the gene matches: 3. There are 13 residues in the CDR3. CDR3 nucleotide sequence: TGTGCCAGCACCCAGGGGGCAAACACTGAAGCTTTCTTT. The encoded protein is CASTQGANTEAFF.

The chain links TRBV6-5 to TRBJ2-2; D possibly corresponds to TRBD2 (5 bases). CDR3 size: 15 residues. Per the germline V gene, CDR1 is MNHEY and CDR2 is SVGAGI. Trimming shortened V by 0 bases and J by 3 bases, and 8 bases separated the two germline ends. Here the CDR3 DNA reads TGTGCCAGCAGTTACTCCGCCGGGGACACCGGGGAGCTGTTTTTT. Translated: CASSYSAGDTGELFF.

The chain combines TRBV5-4 with TRBJ1-3; D uncertain. Germline lookup yields CDR1 SGHNT and CDR2 YYREEE (reference sequence). The CDR3 is 13 amino acids. V shed 4 bases and J shed 0 bases, with 5 bases lying between them. DNA for the CDR3: TGTGCCAGCAGCGCTAGCTCTGGAAACACCATATATTTT. As protein: CASSASSGNTIYF.

This clone was observed a handful of times. This sequence joins TRBV11-2 and TRBJ1-1; no firm D call. This CDR3 comprises 12 residues. V lost 6 bases to trimming and J lost 1 base, with 6 bases between them. In germline, CDR1 is SGHAT, CDR2 FQNNGV. CDR3 sequence (DNA): TGTGCCAGCAGACGGGGGAACACTGAAGCTTTCTTT. This translates into CASRRGNTEAFF.

This clone was seen a handful of times. The chain joins TRBV7-9 to TRBJ2-3, with D tentatively TRBD2 (5 bases). The CDR3 sequence is 15 residues long. The germline V gene has CDR1 SEHNR and CDR2 FQNEAQ (reference sequence). V shed 1 base and J shed 4 bases, with 12 bases lying between them. The CDR3 is CASSLGGSGADTQYF. The CDR3, as DNA: TGTGCCAGCAGCTTAGGCGGGTCCGGAGCAGATACGCAGTATTTT.

This clone has just one count. The gene calls are TRBV7-2 and TRBJ1-2; 7 bases line up with TRBD1. The V gene end was trimmed by 4 bases and the J gene end by 4 bases; junction bases not matched to a gene: 6. This CDR3 contains 14 residues. Germline V gene data show CDR1 as SGHTA and CDR2 as FQGNSA. The CDR3 DNA follows: TGTGCCAGCAGCTCGCGGGACAGCCCCTATGGCTACACCTTC. It translates to CASSSRDSPYGYTF.

The V gene is TRBV28, the J gene TRBJ1-1; D is possibly TRBD1 (6 bases). Germline V CDR1 and CDR2: MDHEN, SYDVKM. The CDR3 contains 12 residues. V was clipped by 10 bases and J by 10 bases, with 19 bases between them. This CDR3 reads CATQGGLEGAFF. Written as DNA, the CDR3 is TGTGCCACCCAAGGGGGTCTTGAGGGAGCTTTCTTT.